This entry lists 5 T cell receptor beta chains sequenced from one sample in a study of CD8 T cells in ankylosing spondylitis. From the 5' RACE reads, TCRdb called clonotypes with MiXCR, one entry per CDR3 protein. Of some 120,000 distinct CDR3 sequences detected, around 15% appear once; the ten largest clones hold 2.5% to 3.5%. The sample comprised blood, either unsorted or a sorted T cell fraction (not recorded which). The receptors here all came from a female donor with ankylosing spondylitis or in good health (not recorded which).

CDR3 nucleotide sequence: TGTGCCAGTAAAGGGAGCACTGAAGCTTTCTTT. Its translation: CASKGSTEAFF. The genes are TRBV19 and TRBJ1-1; D remains unclear. The CDR3 has 11 amino acids. V was pared by 7 bases and J by 4 bases, with 7 bases between. The germline gives CDR1 LNHDA, CDR2 SQIVND (reference sequence).

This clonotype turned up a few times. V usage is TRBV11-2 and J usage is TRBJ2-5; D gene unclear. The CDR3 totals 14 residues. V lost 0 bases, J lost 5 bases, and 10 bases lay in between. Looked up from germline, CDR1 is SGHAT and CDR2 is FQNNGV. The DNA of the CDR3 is TGTGCCAGCAGCTTAGAGGTCAGTCGGGAGACCCAGTACTTC. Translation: CASSLEVSRETQYF. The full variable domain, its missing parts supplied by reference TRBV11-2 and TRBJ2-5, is EAGVAQSPRYKIIEKRQSVAFWCNPISGHATLYWYQQILGQGPKLLIQFQNNGVVDDSQLPKDRFSAERLKGVDSTLKIQPAKLEDSAVYLCASSLEVSRETQYFGPGTRLLVL.

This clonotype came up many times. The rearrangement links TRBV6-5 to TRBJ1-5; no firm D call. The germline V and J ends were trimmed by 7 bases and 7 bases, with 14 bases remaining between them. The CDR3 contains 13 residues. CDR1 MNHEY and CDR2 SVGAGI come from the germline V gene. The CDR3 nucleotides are TGTGCCAGCACTTCGGAGGGCCGGCAGCCCCAGCATTTT. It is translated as CASTSEGRQPQHF.

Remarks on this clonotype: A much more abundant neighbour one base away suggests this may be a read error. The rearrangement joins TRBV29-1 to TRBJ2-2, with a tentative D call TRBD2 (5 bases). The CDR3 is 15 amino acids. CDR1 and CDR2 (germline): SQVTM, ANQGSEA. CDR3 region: CSVELAVARTGKLFF. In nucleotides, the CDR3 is TGCAGCGTTGAATTGGCGGTAGCTCGGACCGGGAAGCTGTTTTTT.

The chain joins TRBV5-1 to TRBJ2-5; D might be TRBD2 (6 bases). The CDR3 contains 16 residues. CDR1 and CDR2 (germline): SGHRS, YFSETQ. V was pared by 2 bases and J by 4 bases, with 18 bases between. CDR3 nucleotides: TGCGCCAGCAGCTTCCTGGGGTTAGCGGATGGAGAGACCCAGTACTTC. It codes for CASSFLGLADGETQYF.